A single sample gave rise to the 19 T cell receptor beta chains below, sequenced in a study of blood T cell repertoires in COVID-19. This table comes from immunoSEQ multiplex PCR, and its TCRdb copy is limited to in-frame clones, with some not included. The sample carries around 93,000 clones, roughly 88% recorded once. The specimen was peripheral blood. Receptors were obtained from a man at least 80 years old with acute or convalescent COVID-19.

For this clone: This specimen includes other DNA sequences encoding the same CDR3. This chain connects TRBV12-5 to TRBJ1-2; TRBD1 is a possible D gene (6 bases). The CDR3 has 14 residues. CDR1 and CDR2 from the germline V gene are LGHNT and FRNRAP. V shed 5 bases and J shed 7 bases, with 17 bases lying between them. CDR3 protein: CASGAGGQLGGYTF. The CDR3, as DNA: TGTGCTAGTGGTGCGGGGGGACAACTGGGTGGCTACACCTTC.

The J gene is TRBJ1-2, the V gene TRBV3-1 (or the pseudogene TRBV3-2); 11 bases map to TRBD1. This CDR3 has 15 residues. V gave up 3 bases and J gave up 8 bases; unmatched junction bases: 8. CDR1 LGHDT and CDR2 YNNKEL come from the germline V gene (reference sequence). CDR3 DNA sequence: TGTGCCAGCAGCCAGGACCCGGGACAGGGGGAGGGCTACACCTTC. It codes for CASSQDPGQGEGYTF.

The chain uses TRBV7-3 and TRBJ2-1, with D possibly matching TRBD2 (5 bases). Trimming took off 5 bases at V and 11 bases at J, with 16 bases between the two ends. In germline, CDR1 is SGHTA, CDR2 FQGTGA. The CDR3 covers 13 residues. CDR3 sequence reads: CASSDGLLMKQFF. The CDR3 nucleotides are TGTGCCAGCAGCGACGGACTGCTGATGAAGCAGTTCTTC.

This clone was found once. The V and J genes are TRBV5-6 and TRBJ1-1; 8 bases are a match to TRBD1. The V gene's germline CDR1 is SGHDT and CDR2 YYEEEE. This CDR3 has 15 amino acids. The trim removed 0 bases at V and 3 bases at J, leaving 4 bases unmatched. CDR3 nucleotides: TGTGCCAGCAGCTTGGCCGGCAGGGGGCACACTGAAGCTTTCTTT. Residues: CASSLAGRGHTEAFF.

This chain uses TRBV27 with TRBJ2-1, with D maybe TRBD2 (7 bases). The germline CDR1 and CDR2 sequences are MNHEY and SMNVEV (reference sequence). V lost 11 bases, J lost 6 bases, and 14 bases lay in between. There are 12 residues in the CDR3. The CDR3 nucleotides read TGTGCCTCAGCGAGGGGGGGCAATGAGCAGTTCTTC. It encodes CASARGGNEQFF.

The V and J genes are TRBV5-1 and TRBJ1-1, with D maybe TRBD1 (5 bases). CDR1 and CDR2 from the germline V gene are SGHRS and YFSETQ. The CDR3 spans 16 residues. The V end was cut by 0 bases, the J end by 4 bases, with 16 bases between. CDR3: CASSLAPAGRSTEAFF. CDR3 sequence (DNA): TGCGCCAGCAGCTTGGCCCCGGCAGGGCGGAGCACTGAAGCTTTCTTT.

This rearrangement joins TRBV12-3 or TRBV12-4 to TRBJ2-1; TRBD2 agrees at 10 bases. Losses at the gene ends were 5 bases for V and 14 bases for J; bases not matched to a gene: 6. The CDR3 sequence is 12 residues long. The CDR3 region has the DNA TGTGCCAGCAGTCCTAGCGGGAGTGGGGAGTTCTTC. Translated: CASSPSGSGEFF.

The rearrangement joins TRBV7-3 to TRBJ2-1; 9 nucleotides align to TRBD1. Trimming removed 5 bases from V and 4 bases from J; junction bases left unmatched: 6. This CDR3 is 15 amino acids long. Germline V gives CDR1 SGHTA, CDR2 FQGTGA. CDR3 sequence: CASSATGTGYNEQFF. The CDR3 DNA sequence: TGTGCCAGCAGCGCCACCGGGACAGGGTACAATGAGCAGTTCTTC.

This sequence joins TRBV19 and TRBJ1-1; tentatively, D is TRBD1 (5 bases). This CDR3 spans 13 amino acids. V was cut by 3 bases and J by 1 base, with 6 bases left in between. The germline V gene has CDR1 LNHDA and CDR2 SQIVND (reference sequence). The CDR3 sequence: CASSIGQNTEAFF. In nucleotides, the CDR3 is TGTGCCAGTAGTATCGGACAGAACACTGAAGCTTTCTTT.

This clone has only one observation. The V gene is TRBV19, the J gene TRBJ2-5; TRBD1 matches 8 bases. The CDR3 runs to 13 residues. V gave up 7 bases and J gave up 3 bases; unmatched junction bases: 4. Germline V CDR1 and CDR2: LNHDA, SQIVND (reference sequence). The CDR3 DNA sequence: TGTGCCAGTACGGACAGGGCTAAAGAGACCCAGTACTTC. The encoded protein is CASTDRAKETQYF.

V gene TRBV27 combines with J gene TRBJ1-2, with TRBD1 matching over 7 bases. J was trimmed by 7 bases and V by 4 bases; bases with no gene match: 6. Germline V CDR1 and CDR2: MNHEY, SMNVEV (reference sequence). The CDR3 is 13 residues long. CDR3: CASSSGQRVGYTF. CDR3 DNA sequence: TGTGCCAGCAGTTCGGGACAGCGAGTTGGCTACACCTTC.

The CDR3: CARRYRTLYEQYF. The CDR3 DNA reads TGTGCCAGGCGTTATAGGACTCTTTATGAGCAGTACTTC. The chain combines TRBV19 with TRBJ2-7; D perhaps matches TRBD2 (5 bases). This CDR3 has 13 amino acids. CDR1 is LNHDA, CDR2 SQIVND, per germline (reference sequence). V was cut by 9 bases and J by 7 bases, with 19 bases left in between.

The rearrangement joins TRBV15 to TRBJ2-1; 10 bases align to TRBD1. Germline CDR1 is LNHNV and CDR2 is YYDKDF (reference sequence). This CDR3 has 14 amino acids. J gave up 9 bases and V 2 bases, and 4 bases lay outside the gene matches. The DNA for the CDR3 is TGTGCCACCAGCAGAAAGACAGGGGGCACTGAGCAGTTCTTC. Encoded protein: CATSRKTGGTEQFF.

The CDR3, as DNA: TGTGCCAGCAGCCCGCCAGAGGGTAATTCACCCCTCCACTTT. Amino acids: CASSPPEGNSPLHF. The chain carries TRBV5-5 and TRBJ1-6, with D uncertain. Per the germline V gene, CDR1 is SGHKS and CDR2 is YYEKEE (reference sequence). V lost 4 bases, J lost 6 bases, and 11 bases lay in between. The CDR3 totals 14 residues.

The chain couples TRBV28 to TRBJ1-5; 9 bases line up with TRBD1. Trimming removed 8 bases from V and 7 bases from J; junction bases left unmatched: 12. The CDR3 has 15 residues. Germline CDR1 MDHEN, CDR2 SYDVKM. The CDR3 nucleotides read TGTGCCAGCCAGGACAGGGGATATAGGGGGCAGCCCCAGCATTTT. Protein: CASQDRGYRGQPQHF.

The chain links TRBV10-3 to TRBJ2-1; the D gene is possibly TRBD2 (6 bases). CDR1 ENHRY and CDR2 SYGVKD come from the germline V gene. The CDR3 contains 13 residues. V lost 4 bases and J 7 bases, leaving 11 bases between the germline ends. The CDR3 DNA follows: TGTGCCATCAGTGGGAGGGCGGCAAATGAGCAGTTCTTC. Amino acid sequence: CAISGRAANEQFF.

This clone was observed once. V gene TRBV5-5 combines with J gene TRBJ2-6; 9 bases fit TRBD1. Germline CDR1 is SGHKS and CDR2 is YYEKEE (reference sequence). Trimming cost V 3 bases and J 1 base; bases outside gene matches: 8. The CDR3 spans 18 residues. The CDR3 is CASSSRTGALSGANVLTF. The DNA of the CDR3 is TGTGCCAGCAGCTCCCGGACAGGGGCCCTATCTGGGGCCAACGTCCTGACTTTC.

The chain has TRBV28 and TRBJ2-3; possible D gene TRBD1, 6 bases. Germline V CDR1 and CDR2: MDHEN, SYDVKM. The CDR3 length is 15 residues. V dropped 2 bases and J dropped 0 bases, with 9 bases sitting between them. Here the CDR3 reads CASSLRTVSTDTQYF. CDR3 DNA sequence: TGTGCCAGCAGTTTAAGGACAGTAAGCACAGATACGCAGTATTTT.

The chain couples TRBV23-1 to TRBJ1-2, with a weak D call TRBD1 (6 bases). Being an ORF, TRBV23-1 has a function that is uncertain. CDR3 length: 15 amino acids. With 6 bases removed from V and 4 bases from J, the gap between germline ends came to 18 bases. The CDR3 DNA sequence: TGCGCCAGCAGCCGACGCTGGGGGCGCATCTATGGCTACACCTTC. Its protein product is CASSRRWGRIYGYTF.